The present T cell receptor beta chain was sequenced within a study of blood T cell repertoires in COVID-19. There are 16 residues in the CDR3. V dropped 5 bases and J dropped 4; count of bases not matched to a gene: 9. Germline V gene sequence: CDR1 LNHDA, CDR2 SQIVND (reference sequence). Clones were sequenced by immunoSEQ multiplex PCR, and TCRdb holds only the in-frame ones, with some missing. The data show some 360,000 clones, 70% to 90% seen once. The sequence came from a woman aged 60-70 years with COVID-19, enrolled during active disease. Sequencing used peripheral blood. This chain links TRBV19 with TRBJ1-1; 11 nucleotides line up with TRBD1. This chain's CDR3 is CASSPGTGGIATEAFF. In DNA, the CDR3 is TGTGCCAGTAGTCCGGGGACAGGGGGGATAGCCACTGAAGCTTTCTTT.